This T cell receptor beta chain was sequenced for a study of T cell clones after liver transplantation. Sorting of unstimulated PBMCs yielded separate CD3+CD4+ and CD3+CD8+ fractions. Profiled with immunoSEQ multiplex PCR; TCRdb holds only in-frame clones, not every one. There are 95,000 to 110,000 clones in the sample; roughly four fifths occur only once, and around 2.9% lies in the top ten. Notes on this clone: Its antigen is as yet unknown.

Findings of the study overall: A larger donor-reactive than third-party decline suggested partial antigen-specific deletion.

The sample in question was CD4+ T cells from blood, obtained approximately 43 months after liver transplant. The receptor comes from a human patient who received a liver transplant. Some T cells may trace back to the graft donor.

CDR3 sequence: CASSVTDASSGNTIYF. DNA of the CDR3: TGTGCCAGCAGCGTAACAGACGCGAGCTCTGGAAACACCATATATTTT. The chain carries TRBV9 and TRBJ1-3; D not resolved. The CDR3 spans 16 residues. With 1 base removed from V and 0 bases from J, the gap between germline ends came to 11 bases. The V gene's germline CDR1 is SGDLS and CDR2 YYNGEE.